This T cell receptor beta chain was found in a study of blood T cell repertoires in COVID-19. Study-level background: Some COVID-19 samples were acute and others convalescent; all came from the United States, Italy and Spain. PBMCs, B-cell-depleted T cells, or T cells provided the cDNA or gDNA that made up the material.

In the original workflow: Nucleated cell counts were estimated from reference gene primer amplification. TCRdb's table, derived via immunoSEQ multiplex PCR, lists solely in-frame clones and lacks some. V and J calls and clone size are as listed in that table; D and trimming were resolved from the DNA. The data show about 240,000 clones, with about 84% seen just once and roughly an eighth held by the top ten. The CDR3 spans 18 residues. Germline values: CDR1 SGHRS, CDR2 YFSETQ. V shed 2 bases, J shed 0 bases, and the junction held 10 bases outside the gene matches. The sequencing sample was made of peripheral blood. J is TRBJ1-2 and V is TRBV5-1; 10 positions agree with TRBD1. This sequence was found in an elderly man with acute or convalescent COVID-19. The CDR3 nucleotides read TGCGCCAGCAGCTTAATCGGGACAGGGGTTTCGGCTAACTATGGCTACACCTTC. Translation gives CASSLIGTGVSANYGYTF.